The text below deals with one T cell receptor (beta chain). Its antigen remains unidentified. A second PCR of roughly 6 to 12 cycles used a sample-barcoded 5' primer and a J-beta primer mix. TCRdb called the 5' RACE reads again in MiXCR, with one record for every CDR3 protein. The repertoire holds about 1.5 million distinct CDR3 sequences, with less than 45% as singletons. The sample originates from a study of blood T cells in healthy people across ages. Broader study findings: Per million T cells, TCR beta diversity dropped roughly linearly as age increased. Long-lived donors carried more naive CD4+ cells and greater diversity than aged donors.

Germline V lookup: CDR1 SGHDT, CDR2 YYEEEE. The CDR3 is made up of 16 amino acids. V gene TRBV5-6 combines with J gene TRBJ2-1; 9 positions agree with TRBD2. The tail of the sequence fits TRBJ2-7 better, so the J call may be wrong. This clonotype was obtained from a woman between 18 and 29 years old in good health. Sequencing was done on a sample of blood. CDR3 coding DNA: TGTGCCAGCAGCCCGCTAGGGCGGGGGGGTTACAATGAGCAGTACTTC. This codes for CASSPLGRGGYNEQYF.